One sample yielded the 29 T cell receptor beta chains listed below, sequenced in a study of OX40 agonist ivuxolimab in advanced cancers. Profiling relied on immunoSEQ multiplex PCR, and the TCRdb table lists in-frame clones only, not all of them. The profile covers 60,000 to 90,000 clones, with about 88% appearing a single time and around 0.35% taken by the ten largest. The sequenced sample was CD4+ or CD8+ T cells sorted from blood, obtained in a trial of the OX40 agonist ivuxolimab. Every receptor here comes from an adult with an advanced solid tumor such as melanoma, head and neck, liver or kidney cancer.

The rearrangement joins TRBV9 to TRBJ1-4, with 8 bases identical to TRBD1. CDR1 is SGDLS, CDR2 YYNGEE, per germline. This CDR3 is built from 15 residues. V shed 4 bases and J 8 bases; nucleotides not matched to a gene: 10. CDR3 sequence reads: CASSPWTGTGEKLFF. CDR3 in DNA: TGTGCCAGCAGCCCGTGGACAGGGACTGGGGAAAAACTGTTTTTT.

This clone was found once. The chain combines TRBV6-4 with TRBJ2-2; 9 nucleotides line up with TRBD1. CDR3 size: 14 residues. The germline V gene encodes CDR1 MRHNA and CDR2 SNTAGT. V was clipped by 3 bases and J by 5 bases; unmatched bases: 1. CDR3 sequence: CASSEQGATGELFF. In DNA form, the CDR3 reads TGTGCCAGCAGTGAACAGGGGGCTACCGGGGAGCTGTTTTTT.

The chain uses TRBV5-6 and TRBJ2-7; TRBD2 might be the D (6 bases). Trimming stripped 3 bases from V and 0 bases from J, with 13 bases between. Germline lookup yields CDR1 SGHDT and CDR2 YYEEEE. This CDR3 comprises 15 residues. The CDR3 bases are TGTGCCAGCAGCTCTGGTCCCGGGAGCTCCTACGAGCAGTACTTC. Protein: CASSSGPGSSYEQYF.

This chain links TRBV7-2 with TRBJ1-5, with a weak D call TRBD1 (5 bases). The CDR3 has 15 residues. Trimming left V 0 bases short and J 1 base short, with 7 bases between. The V gene's germline CDR1 is SGHTA and CDR2 FQGNSA. CDR3 DNA sequence: TGTGCCAGCAGCTTAGCCGGGGCGAGCAATCAGCCCCAGCATTTT. It translates to CASSLAGASNQPQHF.

The chain has TRBV9 and TRBJ1-3; TRBD1 is a possible D gene (5 bases). Germline CDR1 is SGDLS and CDR2 is YYNGEE. The CDR3 totals 17 residues. V was clipped by 1 base and J by 0 bases, with 14 bases between them. The CDR3 region has the DNA TGTGCCAGCAGCGTAATGGTTGGGGGGAGCTCTGGAAACACCATATATTTT. Translation gives CASSVMVGGSSGNTIYF.

The chain has TRBV30 and TRBJ1-4; tentatively, D is TRBD1 (6 bases). The CDR3 totals 14 residues. The V gene lost 5 bases and the J gene lost 5 bases, with 15 bases spanning the gap. Germline assignment: CDR1 GTSNPN and CDR2 SVGIG (reference sequence). CDR3 nucleotides: TGTGCCTGGGCGACCGACAGGTTAAATGAAAAACTGTTTTTT. It encodes CAWATDRLNEKLFF.

The count of this clone is one. The rearrangement joins TRBV19 to TRBJ2-5; D is ambiguous. Trimming cost V 1 base and J 5 bases, with 5 bases left between them. CDR1 and CDR2 (germline): LNHDA, SQIVND (reference sequence). This CDR3 spans 12 amino acids. The chain's CDR3 is CASSIARETQYF. The DNA of the CDR3 is TGTGCCAGTAGTATAGCACGGGAGACCCAGTACTTC.

This clone was seen a single time. The chain joins TRBV18 to TRBJ2-3, with a tentative D call TRBD2 (7 bases). Germline V gene lookup returns CDR1 KGHSH and CDR2 LQKENI. This CDR3 spans 17 amino acids. Trimming pared 2 bases from V and 1 base from J, leaving 16 bases between. DNA for the CDR3: TGTGCCAGCTCACCAAGTGGAGGGGGGGGTGGCACAGATACGCAGTATTTT. It codes for CASSPSGGGGGTDTQYF.

The chain joins TRBV21-1 to TRBJ1-2. TRBV21-1 is a pseudogene. The CDR3 length is 17 residues. The CDR3 protein is CASSAPGGETAEDGYTF. CDR3 bases: TGTGCCAGCAGCGCGCCGGGGGGGGAGACCGCGGAGGATGGCTACACCTTC.

This clone was detected only once. The V and J genes are TRBV7-2 and TRBJ1-2, with unresolved D. From germline, CDR1 is SGHTA and CDR2 FQGNSA. This CDR3 spans 13 amino acids. V gave up 2 bases and J gave up 3 bases, with 7 bases separating them. DNA for the CDR3: TGTGCCAGCAGCTTACAAGGATACTATGGCTACACCTTC. Translation: CASSLQGYYGYTF.

The gene calls are TRBV30 and TRBJ2-3; D may be TRBD1 or TRBD2 (5 bases each). CDR3 length: 15 amino acids. V lost 8 bases to trimming and J lost 2 bases, with 20 bases between them. The germline gives CDR1 GTSNPN, CDR2 SVGIG (reference sequence). The CDR3 is CAGNRGAANTDTQYF. The CDR3 bases are TGTGCCGGGAATAGGGGAGCGGCAAACACAGATACGCAGTATTTT. Full variable domain (rest looked up from reference TRBV30 and TRBJ2-3): SQTIHQWPATLVQPVGSPLSLECTVEGTSNPNLYWYRQAAGRGLQLLFYSVGIGQISSEVPQNLSASRPQDRQFILSSKKLLLSDSGFYLCAGNRGAANTDTQYFGPGTRLTVL.

The J gene is TRBJ1-1, the V gene TRBV7-8, with D possibly TRBD1 on 6 matching bases. Trimming removed 1 base at V and 1 base at J, with 7 bases between. Germline V CDR1 and CDR2: SGHVS, FQNEAQ. The CDR3 runs 14 residues. The CDR3 spells CASSLVTGNTEAFF. CDR3 bases: TGTGCCAGCAGCTTAGTGACAGGGAACACTGAAGCTTTCTTT.

This chain links TRBV7-9 with TRBJ2-1; the D is unclear. V was cut by 6 bases and J by 6 bases, with 15 bases left in between. This CDR3 spans 14 amino acids. Germline CDR1 is SEHNR and CDR2 is FQNEAQ (reference sequence). CDR3 amino acids: CASSPRREINEQFF. The CDR3 nucleotides are TGTGCCAGCAGTCCCAGGAGAGAAATCAATGAGCAGTTCTTC.

J is TRBJ2-7 and V is TRBV7-3, with 7 positions matching TRBD1. V gave up 4 bases and J gave up 5 bases; unmatched junction bases: 5. Germline loops: CDR1 SGHTA, CDR2 FQGTGA. The CDR3 totals 13 residues. The CDR3 here is CASSSGQSNEQYF. The DNA of the CDR3 is TGTGCCAGCAGCTCGGGACAGTCGAACGAGCAGTACTTC.

This rearrangement joins TRBV18 to TRBJ2-7; D tentatively reads TRBD1 or TRBD2 (7 bases each). The germline CDR1 and CDR2 sequences are KGHSH and LQKENI. The CDR3 contains 16 residues. V lost 6 bases, J lost 5 bases, and 23 bases lay in between. The CDR3 sequence: CASSTIGPGGDHEQYF. The DNA for the CDR3 is TGTGCCAGCTCTACAATAGGGCCAGGGGGGGACCACGAGCAGTACTTC.

The chain has TRBV6-4 and TRBJ1-2, with D possibly TRBD1 on 5 matching bases. Looked up from germline, CDR1 is MRHNA and CDR2 is SNTAGT. The CDR3 is made up of 14 amino acids. V lost 5 bases and J 4 bases, leaving 14 bases between the germline ends. This CDR3 is CASSKRVGGYGYTF. The CDR3 nucleotides are TGTGCCAGCAGTAAAAGGGTTGGGGGCTATGGCTACACCTTC.

This clone was counted once. V is TRBV19 and J is TRBJ1-5; 12 bases map to TRBD1. V dropped 6 bases and J dropped 0; count of bases not matched to a gene: 3. The germline V gene encodes CDR1 LNHDA and CDR2 SQIVND (reference sequence). The CDR3 runs 16 residues. The CDR3 nucleotides are TGTGCCAGTAGGGGGACAGGGGGCTATAGCAATCAGCCCCAGCATTTT. As protein: CASRGTGGYSNQPQHF.

V usage is TRBV7-2 and J usage is TRBJ2-3; 12 positions agree with TRBD2. This CDR3 spans 19 amino acids. V was clipped by 4 bases and J by 1 base; unmatched bases: 12. CDR1 SGHTA and CDR2 FQGNSA come from the germline V gene. CDR3 sequence (DNA): TGTGCCAGCAGCTCCAGCCGACTAGCGGGAGTTGGGGGCACAGATACGCAGTATTTT. Its protein product is CASSSSRLAGVGGTDTQYF.

Points on this clone: This sample also contains other DNA sequences that code for the same CDR3. The chain has TRBV25-1 and TRBJ2-2; D is undetermined. Trimming took off 4 bases at V and 2 bases at J, with 5 bases between the two ends. This CDR3 is 13 amino acids long. Germline CDR1 MGHDK, CDR2 SYGVNS. The CDR3 coding sequence is TGTGCCAGCAGTGGGAGCAACACCGGGGAGCTGTTTTTT. Translated, it gives CASSGSNTGELFF.

The gene calls are TRBV19 and TRBJ2-4; TRBD2 matches 8 bases. Germline V gives CDR1 LNHDA, CDR2 SQIVND (reference sequence). This CDR3 spans 16 amino acids. V lost 4 bases and J lost 0; bases outside the gene matches: 5. CDR3 loop: CASSKLADQAKNIQYF. The CDR3 DNA reads as TGTGCCAGTAGTAAACTAGCGGACCAAGCCAAAAACATTCAGTACTTC.

The chain has TRBV5-1 and TRBJ1-1; D unresolved. CDR1 and CDR2 (germline): SGHRS, YFSETQ. The CDR3 spans 15 residues. Deletions cut 4 bases from V and 1 base from J, with 14 bases between. This CDR3 reads CASSTTRTGNTEAFF. CDR3 nucleotides: TGCGCCAGCAGCACCACTCGGACTGGGAACACTGAAGCTTTCTTT.

This clone was seen only once. V and J are TRBV11-1 and TRBJ2-5; D may be TRBD1 (6 bases). The DNA end lines up better with TRBJ2-7; the J call may be wrong. Germline CDR1 reads SGHAT; CDR2 reads FQDESV (reference sequence). This CDR3 has 15 residues. The CDR3 reads CASSFYQGIDYEQYF. The CDR3 DNA sequence: TGTGCCAGCAGCTTTTACCAGGGGATTGACTACGAGCAGTACTTC.

The chain links TRBV5-1 to TRBJ2-2; 7 bases fit TRBD2. The V gene end was trimmed by 1 base and the J gene end by 0 bases; junction bases not matched to a gene: 3. The CDR3 covers 16 residues. Germline CDR1 reads SGHRS; CDR2 reads YFSETQ. As DNA, the CDR3 is TGCGCCAGCAGCTTGACTAGCGTAGCGAACACCGGGGAGCTGTTTTTT. It translates to CASSLTSVANTGELFF.

The rearrangement uses TRBV6-5 and TRBJ1-4; TRBD1 aligns across 10 bases. The germline CDR1 and CDR2 sequences are MNHEY and SVGAGI. Germline trimming cut 1 base from V and 8 bases from J; bases unmatched to any gene: 4. The CDR3 has 15 residues. Here the CDR3 reads CASSYFGTGDEKLFF. As DNA, the CDR3 is TGTGCCAGCAGTTACTTCGGGACAGGGGACGAAAAACTGTTTTTT.

V gene TRBV18 combines with J gene TRBJ2-7; TRBD1 agrees at 8 bases. V was clipped by 4 bases and J by 7 bases; unmatched bases: 9. CDR1 is KGHSH and CDR2 is LQKENI in the germline V gene. The CDR3 runs 14 residues. The CDR3 coding sequence is TGTGCCAGCTCACGTCAGGCACAGGGGGGTGAGCAGTACTTC. Translation gives CASSRQAQGGEQYF.

This CDR3 is CASSEGTGSAPLHF. The CDR3 nucleotides read TGCGCCAGCAGCGAAGGGACAGGGTCTGCACCCCTCCACTTT. This chain uses TRBV5-1 with TRBJ1-6; 9 bases are shared with TRBD1. Trimming at V came to 4 bases and at J to 11 bases, leaving 7 bases not matched to a gene. From germline, CDR1 is SGHRS and CDR2 YFSETQ. The CDR3 spans 14 residues. Drawing the rest from reference TRBV5-1 and TRBJ1-6, the complete variable domain is KAGVTQTPRYLIKTRGQQVTLSCSPISGHRSVSWYQQTPGQGLQFLFEYFSETQRNKGNFPGRFSGRQFSNSRSEMNVSTLELGDSALYLCASSEGTGSAPLHFGNGTRLTVT.

J is TRBJ2-7 and V is TRBV7-9, with 7 nucleotides matching TRBD2. CDR3 length: 16 residues. Germline CDR1 and CDR2: SEHNR and FQNEAQ (reference sequence). After removal of 5 bases from V and 2 bases from J, the junction contained 12 bases not matched to a gene. The CDR3: CASSPHFASGPYEQYF. The DNA for the CDR3 is TGTGCCAGCAGCCCCCATTTTGCTAGCGGTCCCTACGAGCAGTACTTC.

The chain carries TRBV10-2 and TRBJ1-5; 7 bases match TRBD1. This CDR3 is 16 amino acids long. V lost 5 bases to trimming and J lost 3 bases; unmatched junction nucleotides: 10. Germline V CDR1 and CDR2: WSHSY, SAAADI. CDR3 sequence (DNA): TGCGCCAGCAGTCCTCAGGGGGGGCAGGCCAATCAGCCCCAGCATTTT. Its protein product is CASSPQGGQANQPQHF.

The genes are TRBV6-5 and TRBJ2-6, with D hard to call. The CDR3 contains 14 residues. Germline lookup yields CDR1 MNHEY and CDR2 SVGAGI. V was pared by 4 bases and J by 0 bases, with 4 bases between. The CDR3 loop reads CASSLTSGANVLTF. The DNA for the CDR3 is TGTGCCAGCAGTTTAACCTCTGGGGCCAACGTCCTGACTTTC.